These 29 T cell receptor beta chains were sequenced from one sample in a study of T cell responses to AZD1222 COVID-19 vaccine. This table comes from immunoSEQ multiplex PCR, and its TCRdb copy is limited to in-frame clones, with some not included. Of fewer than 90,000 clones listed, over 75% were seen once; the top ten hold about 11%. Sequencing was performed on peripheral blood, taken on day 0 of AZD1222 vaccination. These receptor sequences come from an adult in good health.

As DNA, the CDR3 is TGTGCCAGTAGGGGACAGATGAACACTGAAGCTTTCTTT. It yields the protein CASRGQMNTEAFF. The chain combines TRBV19 with TRBJ1-1; TRBD1 aligns across 7 bases. In germline, CDR1 is LNHDA, CDR2 SQIVND (reference sequence). The CDR3 totals 13 residues. V was clipped by 6 bases and J by 0 bases; unmatched bases: 1.

The CDR3 DNA reads TGTGCCAGCAGTTTAAGCCAGGGGCTCGAGCAGTACGTC. Translation gives CASSLSQGLEQYV. The chain links TRBV2 to TRBJ2-7, with D maybe TRBD1 (6 bases). This CDR3 comprises 13 residues. Between the trimmed V and J ends, which lost 5 bases and 6 bases, there was a span of 14 bases. Per germline, CDR1 SNHLY and CDR2 FYNNEI.

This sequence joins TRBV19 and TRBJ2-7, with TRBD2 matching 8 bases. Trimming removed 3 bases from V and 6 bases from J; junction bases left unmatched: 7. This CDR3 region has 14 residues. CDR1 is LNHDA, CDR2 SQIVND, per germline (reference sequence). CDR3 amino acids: CASSIKAGAVEQYF. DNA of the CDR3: TGTGCCAGTAGTATTAAAGCGGGAGCGGTCGAGCAGTACTTC.

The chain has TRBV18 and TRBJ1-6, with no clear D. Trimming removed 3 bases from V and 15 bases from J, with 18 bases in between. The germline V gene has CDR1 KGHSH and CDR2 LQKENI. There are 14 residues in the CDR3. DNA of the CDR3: TGTGCCAGCTCACCGCCCCCGCCGGGTCAATTCCTCCACTTT. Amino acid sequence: CASSPPPPGQFLHF.

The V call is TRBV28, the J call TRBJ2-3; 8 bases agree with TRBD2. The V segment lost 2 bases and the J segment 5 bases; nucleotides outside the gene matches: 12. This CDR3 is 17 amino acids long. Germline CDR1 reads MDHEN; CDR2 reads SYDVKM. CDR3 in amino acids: CASSLNRVAGRRDTQYF. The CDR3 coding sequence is TGTGCCAGCAGTTTAAATAGGGTAGCGGGACGAAGAGATACGCAGTATTTT.

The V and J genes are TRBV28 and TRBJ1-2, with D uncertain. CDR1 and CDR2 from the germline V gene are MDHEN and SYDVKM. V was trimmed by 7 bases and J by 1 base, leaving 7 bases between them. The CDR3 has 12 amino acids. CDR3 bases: TGTGCCAGCACAGAGGATAACTATGGCTACACCTTC. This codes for CASTEDNYGYTF.

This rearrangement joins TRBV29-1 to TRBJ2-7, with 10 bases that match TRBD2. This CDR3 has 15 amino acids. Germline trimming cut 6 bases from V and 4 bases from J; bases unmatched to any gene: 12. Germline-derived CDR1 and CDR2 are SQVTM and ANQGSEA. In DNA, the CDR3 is TGCAGCGTAAAAGAACCGGGACTAGCGTTATACGAGCAGTACTTC. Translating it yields CSVKEPGLALYEQYF.

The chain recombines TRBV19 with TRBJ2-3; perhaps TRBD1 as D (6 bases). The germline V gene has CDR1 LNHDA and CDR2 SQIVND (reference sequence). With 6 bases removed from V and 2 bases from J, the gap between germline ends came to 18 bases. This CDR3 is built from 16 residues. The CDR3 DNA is TGTGCCAGTAGGAAGGACAGCCTAGGGGCCACAGATACGCAGTATTTT. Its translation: CASRKDSLGATDTQYF.

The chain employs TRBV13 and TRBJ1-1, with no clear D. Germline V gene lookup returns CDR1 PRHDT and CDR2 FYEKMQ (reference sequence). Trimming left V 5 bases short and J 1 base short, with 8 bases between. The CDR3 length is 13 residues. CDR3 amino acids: CASSAWSNTEAFF. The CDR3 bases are TGTGCCAGCAGCGCCTGGTCGAACACTGAAGCTTTCTTT.

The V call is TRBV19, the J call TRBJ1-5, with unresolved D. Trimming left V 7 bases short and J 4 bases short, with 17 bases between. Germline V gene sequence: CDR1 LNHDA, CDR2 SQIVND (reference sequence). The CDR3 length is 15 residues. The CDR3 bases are TGTGCCAGTATGGGTCCCAGTAGAGGAAATCAGCCCCAGCATTTT. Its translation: CASMGPSRGNQPQHF.

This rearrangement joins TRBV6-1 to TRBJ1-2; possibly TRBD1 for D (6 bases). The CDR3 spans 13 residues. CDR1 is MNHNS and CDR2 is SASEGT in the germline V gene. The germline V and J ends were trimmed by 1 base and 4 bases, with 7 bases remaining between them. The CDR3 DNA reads TGTGCCAGCAGTGAAGGAGGGGGCTATGGCTACACCTTC. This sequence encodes CASSEGGGYGYTF.

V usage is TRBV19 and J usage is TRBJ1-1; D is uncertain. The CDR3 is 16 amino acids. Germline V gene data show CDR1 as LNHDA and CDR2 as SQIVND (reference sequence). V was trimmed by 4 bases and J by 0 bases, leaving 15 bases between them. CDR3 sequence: CASSKQPGFMNTEAFF. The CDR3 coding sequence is TGTGCCAGTAGTAAGCAACCGGGGTTCATGAACACTGAAGCTTTCTTT. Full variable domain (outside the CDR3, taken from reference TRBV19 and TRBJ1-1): DGGITQSPKYLFRKEGQNVTLSCEQNLNHDAMYWYRQDPGQGLRLIYYSQIVNDFQKGDIAEGYSVSREKKESFPLTVTSAQKNPTAFYLCASSKQPGFMNTEAFFGQGTRLTVV.

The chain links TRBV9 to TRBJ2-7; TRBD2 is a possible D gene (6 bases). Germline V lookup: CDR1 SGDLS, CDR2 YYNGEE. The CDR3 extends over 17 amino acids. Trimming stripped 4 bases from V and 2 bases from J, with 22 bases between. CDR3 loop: CASSPVEGLAKAYEQYF. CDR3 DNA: TGTGCCAGCAGCCCCGTAGAGGGTCTAGCGAAAGCCTACGAGCAGTACTTC. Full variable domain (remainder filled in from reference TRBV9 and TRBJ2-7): DSGVTQTPKHLITATGQRVTLRCSPRSGDLSVYWYQQSLDQGLQFLIQYYNGEERAKGNILERFSAQQFPDLHSELNLSSLELGDSALYFCASSPVEGLAKAYEQYFGPGTRLTVT.

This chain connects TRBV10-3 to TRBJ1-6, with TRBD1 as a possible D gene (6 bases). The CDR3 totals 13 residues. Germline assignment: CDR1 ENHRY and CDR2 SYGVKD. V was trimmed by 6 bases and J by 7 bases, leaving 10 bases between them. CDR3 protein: CAIRDSSNSPLHF. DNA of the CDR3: TGTGCCATCAGGGACAGCTCAAATTCACCCCTCCACTTT.

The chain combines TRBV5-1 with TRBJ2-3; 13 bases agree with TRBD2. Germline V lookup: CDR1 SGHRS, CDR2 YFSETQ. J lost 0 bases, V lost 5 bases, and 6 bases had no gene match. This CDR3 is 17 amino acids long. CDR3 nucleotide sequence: TGCGCCAGCAGTCCTCCGACTAGCGGGGGGAGCACAGATACGCAGTATTTT. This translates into CASSPPTSGGSTDTQYF.

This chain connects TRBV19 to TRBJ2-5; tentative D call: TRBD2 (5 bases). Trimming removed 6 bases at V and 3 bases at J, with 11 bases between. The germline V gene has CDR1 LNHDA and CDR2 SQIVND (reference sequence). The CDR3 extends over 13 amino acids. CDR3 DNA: TGTGCCAGTAGCTTCCAGCGGAAAGAGACCCAGTACTTC. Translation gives CASSFQRKETQYF.

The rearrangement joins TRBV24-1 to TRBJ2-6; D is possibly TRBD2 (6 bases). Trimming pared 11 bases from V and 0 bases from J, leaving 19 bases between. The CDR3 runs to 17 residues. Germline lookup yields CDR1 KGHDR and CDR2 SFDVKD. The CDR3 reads CAIGGGSSNSGANVLTF. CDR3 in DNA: TGTGCCATCGGAGGAGGGTCCTCAAACTCTGGGGCCAACGTCCTGACTTTC.

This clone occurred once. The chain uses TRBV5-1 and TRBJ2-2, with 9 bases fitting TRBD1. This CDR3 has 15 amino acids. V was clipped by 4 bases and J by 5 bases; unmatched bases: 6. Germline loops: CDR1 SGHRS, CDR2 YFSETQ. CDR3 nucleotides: TGCGCCAGCAGCCATGGACAGGGGAGAACCGGGGAGCTGTTTTTT. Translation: CASSHGQGRTGELFF.

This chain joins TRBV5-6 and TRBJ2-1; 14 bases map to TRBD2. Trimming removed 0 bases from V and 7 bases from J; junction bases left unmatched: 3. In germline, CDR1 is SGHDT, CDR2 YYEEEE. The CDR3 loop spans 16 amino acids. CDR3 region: CASSLAGTSGRNEQFF. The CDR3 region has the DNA TGTGCCAGCAGCTTGGCCGGGACTAGCGGGAGAAATGAGCAGTTCTTC. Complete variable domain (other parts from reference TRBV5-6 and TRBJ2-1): DAGVTQSPTHLIKTRGQQVTLRCSPKSGHDTVSWYQQALGQGPQFIFQYYEEEERQRGNFPDRFSGHQFPNYSSELNVNALLLGDSALYLCASSLAGTSGRNEQFFGPGTRLTVL.

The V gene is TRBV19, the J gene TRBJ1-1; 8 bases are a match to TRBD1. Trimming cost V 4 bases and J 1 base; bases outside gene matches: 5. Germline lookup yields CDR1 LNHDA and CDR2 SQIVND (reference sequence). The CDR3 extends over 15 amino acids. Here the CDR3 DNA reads TGTGCCAGTAGTACCCGACAGGGGAGGAACACTGAAGCTTTCTTT. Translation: CASSTRQGRNTEAFF. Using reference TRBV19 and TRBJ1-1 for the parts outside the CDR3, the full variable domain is DGGITQSPKYLFRKEGQNVTLSCEQNLNHDAMYWYRQDPGQGLRLIYYSQIVNDFQKGDIAEGYSVSREKKESFPLTVTSAQKNPTAFYLCASSTRQGRNTEAFFGQGTRLTVV.

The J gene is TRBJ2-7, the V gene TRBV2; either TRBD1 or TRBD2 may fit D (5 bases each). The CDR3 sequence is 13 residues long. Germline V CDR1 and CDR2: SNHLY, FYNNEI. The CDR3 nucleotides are TGTGCCTGCAGGGACGCTAGAACCTACGAGCAGTACGTC. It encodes CACRDARTYEQYV.

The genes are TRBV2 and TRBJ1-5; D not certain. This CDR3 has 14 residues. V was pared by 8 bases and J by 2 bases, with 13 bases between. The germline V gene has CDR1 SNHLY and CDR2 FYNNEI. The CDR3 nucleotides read TGTGCCAGCCGGCCCTTGATTGGCAATCAGCCCCAGCATTTT. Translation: CASRPLIGNQPQHF.

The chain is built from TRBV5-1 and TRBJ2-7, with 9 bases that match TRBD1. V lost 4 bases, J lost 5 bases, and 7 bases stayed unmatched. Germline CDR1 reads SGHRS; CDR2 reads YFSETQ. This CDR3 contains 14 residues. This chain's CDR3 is CASSPGTGLHEQYV. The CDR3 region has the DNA TGCGCCAGCAGCCCCGGGACAGGGCTCCACGAGCAGTACGTC.

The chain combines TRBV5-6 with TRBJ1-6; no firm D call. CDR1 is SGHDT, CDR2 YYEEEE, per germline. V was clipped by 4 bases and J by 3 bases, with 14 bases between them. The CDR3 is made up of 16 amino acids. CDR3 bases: TGTGCCAGCAGCCGGGATGGGTATTACTATAATTCACCCCTCCACTTT. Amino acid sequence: CASSRDGYYYNSPLHF.

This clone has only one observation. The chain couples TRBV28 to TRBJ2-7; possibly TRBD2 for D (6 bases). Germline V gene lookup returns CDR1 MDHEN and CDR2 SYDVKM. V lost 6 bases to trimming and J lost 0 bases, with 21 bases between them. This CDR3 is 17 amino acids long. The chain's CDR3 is CASRTLPKRASSYEQYF. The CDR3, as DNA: TGTGCCAGCAGAACCCTCCCCAAGCGGGCCAGCTCCTACGAGCAGTACTTC.

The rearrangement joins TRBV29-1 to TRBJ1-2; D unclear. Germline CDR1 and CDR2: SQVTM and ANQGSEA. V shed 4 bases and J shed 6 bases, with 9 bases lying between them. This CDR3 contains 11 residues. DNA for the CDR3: TGCAGCGTTGGCGAGTACAATGGCTACACCTTC. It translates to CSVGEYNGYTF.

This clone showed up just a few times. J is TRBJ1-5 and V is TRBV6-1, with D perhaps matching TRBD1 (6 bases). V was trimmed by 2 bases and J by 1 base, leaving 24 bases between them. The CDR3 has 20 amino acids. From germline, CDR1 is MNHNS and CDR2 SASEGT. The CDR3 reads CASSERGRTVTQRSNQPQHF. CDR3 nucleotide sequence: TGTGCCAGCAGTGAAAGGGGTCGGACAGTAACTCAACGGAGCAATCAGCCCCAGCATTTT.

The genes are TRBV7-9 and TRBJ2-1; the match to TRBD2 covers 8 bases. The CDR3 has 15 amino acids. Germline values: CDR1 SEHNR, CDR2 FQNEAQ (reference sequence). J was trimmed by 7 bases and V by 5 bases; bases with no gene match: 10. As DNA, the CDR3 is TGTGCCAGCAGCATTATAGCGGGGCCGGGGAATGAGCAGTTCTTC. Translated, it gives CASSIIAGPGNEQFF.

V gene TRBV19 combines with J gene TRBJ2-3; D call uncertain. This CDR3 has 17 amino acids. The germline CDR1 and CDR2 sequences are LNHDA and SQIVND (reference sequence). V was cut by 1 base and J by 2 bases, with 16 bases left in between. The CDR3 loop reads CASSIAPWVGSTDTQYF. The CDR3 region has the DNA TGTGCCAGTAGTATAGCCCCCTGGGTAGGATCCACAGATACGCAGTATTTT.